Listed here is a single T cell receptor beta chain. This clone's antigen is unknown. There are no base qualities to consult, and no much larger clone falls within one base. These data are taken from a study of blood T cell repertoires in COVID-19 (dated by TCRdb to the early 2020s). Turning to the overall study: Samples from collaborators originated in the United States, Italy and Spain and spanned both the acute and convalescent phases of COVID-19. The prospective study material was composed of cDNA or gDNA derived from T cells, B-cell-depleted T cells, or PBMCs. Subjects who had been exposed to COVID-19, were actively infected with it, or had recovered from it provided the deeply sampled blood TCRbeta repertoires that made up the dataset. The repertoires were released in a freely available public database intended as a resource for research on the immune response to SARS-CoV-2. The samples were drawn from two sources: the first 160 participants of the ongoing ImmuneRACE study, and 1,200 or so subjects contributed by 6 global collaborators. A de-identified subject ID, COVID-19 status, age in years and sex were almost always included in the sample metadata. Where available, HLA class I and class II types were taken from metadata supplied by the sample provider and were not determined by assay-based typing.

The paper's findings and limits, for the study overall: The amount of clinical and demographic metadata varied by source and participant and was provided uncurated.

TCRbeta CDR3 regions were amplified from genomic DNA by means of the immunoSEQ Assay, a bias-controlled multiplex PCR. Concerning the study's data processing: Within the assay, amplification of reference gene primers was used to estimate how many nucleated cells each sample contained. Sequence reads were collapsed and filtered to measure the absolute abundance of every unique TCRbeta CDR3 rearrangement. For each sample, productive Simpson clonality was calculated as the square root of Simpson's diversity index across productive rearrangements. What TCRdb holds here is the immuneACCESS table cut down to in-frame rearrangements. Part of the clones is not present; checked against another copy, under half of the missing clones reflect an unresolved V gene, and the others are unexplained. V and J calls and clone size are as listed in that table; D and trimming were resolved from the DNA. This sample is represented by about 200,000 clones; about nine tenths of them were singletons. Clones ranked in the top ten supply under 2% of the sample.

Collaborating institutions collected whole blood in K2EDTA tubes following their own protocols. For TCRbeta analysis, collaborators shipped samples as frozen whole blood, isolated PBMCs, or DNA extracted from either of those sample types. The CDR3 sequence holds 11 residues, the cysteine and phenylalanine included. The retained sequence is limited to the CDR3, 33 bases, with the frame set at the first base. Based on the germline V gene, the CDR1 and CDR2 sequences are SNHLY and FYNNEI. The V and J ends are trimmed by 4 bases and 5 bases, leaving 4 bases between them. The chain links TRBV2 with TRBJ2-3; the D gene is unclear. Sequencing was carried out using peripheral blood. This sequence was found in a man aged 18 to 30 with active or convalescent COVID-19. The CDR3 region has the sequence CASSVGDTQYF. The nucleotide sequence is given as TGTGCCAGCAGTGTCGGAGATACGCAGTATTTT.